The present T cell receptor beta chain was sequenced within a study of lymphopenia after photon versus proton radiotherapy. Study conclusions and caveats: Proton therapy kept repertoires fairly stable, unlike photons, which gained effector/memory cells. Only patients who died were analyzed for survival; proton advantage is unproven. After lymphocyte nadir, photon-treated repertoires showed oligoclonal expansion, especially CD8+ Temra. A bigger post-nadir fall in TCR diversity correlated inversely with survival time in deceased patients.

Remarks on this clone: The antigen remains undetermined.

Germline assignment: CDR1 SGHTA and CDR2 FQGNSA. The ends were cut back, 4 bases at V and 5 bases at J, with 11 bases in the middle. The CDR3 runs to 13 residues. Measured with immunoSEQ multiplex PCR; TCRdb has only the in-frame clones, and not every one. The sample consists of about 70,000 clones, 75% to 90% of them appearing once. The J gene is TRBJ1-2, the V gene TRBV7-2, with D possibly matching TRBD1 (6 bases). The sequence was collected from a man of 80 years or more with esophageal cancer. Here the sequenced sample was peripheral blood, taken from a patient treated with proton-based radiotherapy. The CDR3 spells CASSSYRDYGYTF. The CDR3 bases are TGTGCCAGCAGCTCGTACAGGGATTATGGCTACACCTTC.